Listed below are T cell receptor beta chains from one sample, sequenced in a study of T cell responses to AZD1222 COVID-19 vaccine. Method: immunoSEQ multiplex PCR; TCRdb's copy keeps in-frame clones and lacks some. The table has about 160,000 clones, roughly nine tenths seen once; the top ten hold approximately 1.5%. The sample consisted of peripheral blood, taken on day 0 of AZD1222 vaccination. The receptors originated from an adult in good health. The CDR3 runs from the conserved cysteine through the conserved F or W. The D gene is left open where the match is weak. Clone sizes are given selectively: once, few, many, or a class where the clone is expanded.

CASSFGLAGYEQYF,TGCGCCAGCAGCTTTGGACTAGCGGGATACGAGCAGTACTTC,TRBJ2-7,TRBD2,NA,TRBV5-1
CASSKEGFVYNEQFF,TGTGCCAGCAGCAAAGAGGGATTTGTCTACAATGAGCAGTTCTTC,TRBJ2-1,NA,NA,TRBV5-4
CASSENVERGTGKQYF,TGCGCCAGCAGTGAGAATGTTGAGCGGGGGACGGGAAAGCAGTACTTC,TRBJ2-7,TRBD2,NA,TRBV10-1
CASRGRGLAGELFF,TGTGCCAGCAGAGGACGAGGACTTGCCGGGGAGCTGTTTTTT,TRBJ2-2,NA,NA,TRBV9
CASSLELSEQYF,TGCGCCAGCAGCTTGGAACTGAGCGAGCAGTACTTC,TRBJ2-7,NA,NA,TRBV5-1
CASSLPSGYNEQFF,TGCGCCAGCAGCTTGCCTAGCGGCTACAATGAGCAGTTCTTC,TRBJ2-1,TRBD2,NA,TRBV5-1
CTSSSAVYGYTF,TGCACCAGCAGTTCAGCTGTCTATGGCTACACCTTC,TRBJ1-2,NA,once,TRBV1
CASSSIASNYGYTF,TGTGCCAGCAGCTCGATAGCGTCTAACTATGGCTACACCTTC,TRBJ1-2,NA,NA,TRBV7-2
CASRDKGPTEAFF,TGCGCCAGCAGAGACAAAGGACCAACTGAAGCTTTCTTT,TRBJ1-1,NA,NA,TRBV5-1
CASSRRDFDEQYF,TGTGCCAGTAGTCGCAGGGATTTCGACGAGCAGTACTTC,TRBJ2-7,NA,NA,TRBV19
CASSVGGGPVLTF,TGTGCCAGCAGCGTAGGCGGGGGCCCCGTCCTGACTTTC,TRBJ2-6,NA,NA,TRBV9
CASSDGETQYF,TGCGCCAGCAGCGACGGGGAGACCCAGTACTTC,TRBJ2-5,NA,NA,TRBV5-1
CASDSSGRSTDTQYF,TGTGCCAGCGACTCTAGCGGAAGAAGCACAGATACGCAGTATTTT,TRBJ2-3,TRBD2,NA,TRBV27
CASSENVVAKWGETQYF,TGTGCCAGCAGCGAGAACGTAGTAGCGAAATGGGGAGAGACCCAGTACTTC,TRBJ2-5,NA,NA,TRBV7-2
CASSFTRRAYEQYF,TGTGCCAGCAGCTTCACTCGCCGGGCCTACGAGCAGTACTTC,TRBJ2-7,NA,NA,TRBV13
CASSRRTLGYGYTF,TGTGCCAGCAGCCGAAGGACTTTGGGCTATGGCTACACCTTC,TRBJ1-2,NA,NA,TRBV3-1/TRBV3-2
CASSQGHQPQHF,TGTGCCAGCAGCCAAGGACATCAGCCCCAGCATTTT,TRBJ1-5,NA,NA,TRBV3-1/TRBV3-2
CASSIDYPGDPQHF,TGTGCCAGTAGTATAGATTATCCGGGCGACCCCCAGCATTTT,TRBJ1-5,NA,NA,TRBV19